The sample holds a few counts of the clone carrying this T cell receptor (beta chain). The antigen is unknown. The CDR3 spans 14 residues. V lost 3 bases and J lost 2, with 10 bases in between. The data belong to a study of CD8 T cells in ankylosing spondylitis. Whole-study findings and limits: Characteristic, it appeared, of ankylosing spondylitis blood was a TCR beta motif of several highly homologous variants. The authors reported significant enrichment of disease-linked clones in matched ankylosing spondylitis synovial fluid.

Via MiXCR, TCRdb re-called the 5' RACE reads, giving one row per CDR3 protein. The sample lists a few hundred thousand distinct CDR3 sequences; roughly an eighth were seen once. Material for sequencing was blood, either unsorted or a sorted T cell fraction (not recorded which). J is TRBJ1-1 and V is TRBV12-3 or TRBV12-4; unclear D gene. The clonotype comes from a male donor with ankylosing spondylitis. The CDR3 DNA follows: TGTGCCAGCAGTTTGTGGCAGGCTAACACTGAAGCTTTCTTT. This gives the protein CASSLWQANTEAFF.